Sequencing of this T cell receptor beta chain was carried out in a study of cytomegalovirus exposure and HLA in healthy donors. The trim removed 0 bases at V and 0 bases at J, leaving 5 bases unmatched. The CDR3 covers 17 residues. Germline lookup yields CDR1 SGHDT and CDR2 YYEEEE. The PCR was carried out with 60 Vbeta primers and 13 Jbeta primers. TCRdb's table, derived via immunoSEQ multiplex PCR, lists solely in-frame clones and lacks some. The table lists over 75,000 clones, roughly 66% of them singletons. Input material: PBMCs. The chain carries TRBV5-6 and TRBJ2-1; TRBD2 matches 8 bases. The origin of this receptor is a young man in good health and CMV-seronegative. CDR3 DNA sequence: TGTGCCAGCAGCTTGGAGCCCAGCGGGGGCTCCTACAATGAGCAGTTCTTC. Translation: CASSLEPSGGSYNEQFF.